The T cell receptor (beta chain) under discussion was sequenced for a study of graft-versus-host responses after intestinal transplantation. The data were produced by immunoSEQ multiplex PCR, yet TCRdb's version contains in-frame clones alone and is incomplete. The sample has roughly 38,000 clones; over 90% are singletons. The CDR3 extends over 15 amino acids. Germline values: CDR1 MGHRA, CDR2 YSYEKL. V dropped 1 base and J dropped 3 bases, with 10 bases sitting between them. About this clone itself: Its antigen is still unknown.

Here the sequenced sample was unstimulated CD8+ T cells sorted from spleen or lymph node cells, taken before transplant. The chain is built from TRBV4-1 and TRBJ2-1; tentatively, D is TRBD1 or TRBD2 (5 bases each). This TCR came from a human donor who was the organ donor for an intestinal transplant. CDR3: CASSQGDRLYNEQFF. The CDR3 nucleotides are TGCGCCAGCAGCCAAGGGGACCGACTCTACAATGAGCAGTTCTTC.